This TCR beta chain was documented in a study of identical twins. Between the trimmed V and J ends, which lost 2 bases and 5 bases, there was a span of 11 bases. Germline values: CDR1 DFQATT, CDR2 SNEGSKA (reference sequence). The CDR3 totals 13 residues. This clonotype was counted between two and nine times. MiXCR, applied by TCRdb to the 5' RACE reads, yields one record per CDR3 protein. The sample carries hundreds of thousands of distinct CDR3 sequences, roughly an eighth recorded once. These sequences were also reported in another study, on yellow fever vaccine responses in identical twins.

This chain uses TRBV20-1 with TRBJ2-3; tentative D call: TRBD2 (6 bases). The sequencing sample was made of PBMCs. The receptor was isolated from a young woman in good health. CDR3 sequence (DNA): TGCAGTGCTAGATTCCGGGAGCGAGATACGCAGTATTTT. Its protein is CSARFRERDTQYF.